The 14 T cell receptor beta chains below come from one sample, sequenced in a study of early T cells in non-severe SARS-CoV-2 infection. TCRdb redid the calling of the 5' RACE reads with MiXCR, one entry per CDR3 protein. Among roughly 57,000 distinct CDR3 sequences, around 12% were seen once, and the ten largest hold 1.2% to 1.5%. Sequenced sample: whole blood. Source of these receptors: an adult who was a healthcare worker with PCR-confirmed SARS-CoV-2 infection or an uninfected control (not recorded which).

V gene TRBV6-2 or TRBV6-3 combines with J gene TRBJ1-1; 8 nucleotides line up with TRBD1. With V trimmed by 4 bases and J by 1 base, 5 bases remained unmatched. CDR1 and CDR2 (germline): MNHEY, SVGEGT. This CDR3 has 15 amino acids. CDR3: CASSSQGAGNTEAFF. The CDR3 DNA reads as TGTGCCAGCAGTTCCCAGGGGGCAGGGAACACTGAAGCTTTCTTT.

The chain is built from TRBV11-2 and TRBJ1-3; D is undetermined. The CDR3 totals 16 residues. Germline loops: CDR1 SGHAT, CDR2 FQNNGV. V gave up 1 base and J gave up 0 bases, with 10 bases separating them. The CDR3 spells CASSLGPPTSGNTIYF. CDR3 nucleotides: TGTGCCAGCAGCTTAGGCCCACCAACCTCTGGAAACACCATATATTTT.

The sample holds a few counts of this clonotype. This chain links TRBV19 with TRBJ2-2, with 7 bases aligning to TRBD1. The CDR3 runs to 15 residues. Germline V lookup: CDR1 LNHDA, CDR2 SQIVND (reference sequence). The trim removed 3 bases at V and 7 bases at J, leaving 8 bases unmatched. The CDR3 loop reads CASSIGQGVNGELFF. CDR3 sequence (DNA): TGTGCCAGTAGTATCGGGCAGGGGGTTAACGGGGAGCTGTTTTTT. The entire variable domain, with the rest obtained from reference TRBV19 and TRBJ2-2, is as follows: DGGITQSPKYLFRKEGQNVTLSCEQNLNHDAMYWYRQDPGQGLRLIYYSQIVNDFQKGDIAEGYSVSREKKESFPLTVTSAQKNPTAFYLCASSIGQGVNGELFFGEGSRLTVL.

The table lists this clonotype with many counts. The J gene is TRBJ2-1, the V gene TRBV30, with TRBD2 as a possible D gene (5 bases). Trimming took off 2 bases at V and 4 bases at J, with 9 bases between the two ends. This CDR3 has 13 amino acids. Germline loops: CDR1 GTSNPN, CDR2 SVGIG (reference sequence). The CDR3 DNA reads as TGTGCCTGGAGTAATCGGGAATACAATGAGCAGTTCTTC. This gives the protein CAWSNREYNEQFF.

V and J are TRBV7-9 and TRBJ2-3; D uncertain. V lost 0 bases to trimming and J lost 2 bases, with 6 bases between them. Germline V gives CDR1 SEHNR, CDR2 FQNEAQ (reference sequence). This CDR3 region has 14 residues. Here the CDR3 DNA reads TGTGCCAGCAGCTTAGCCCACACCACAGATACGCAGTATTTT. Amino acids: CASSLAHTTDTQYF.

This clonotype was counted ten times or more. The chain couples TRBV23-1 to TRBJ2-1; D is possibly TRBD1 or TRBD2 (5 bases each). TRBV23-1 is an ORF, and what it does is uncertain. There are 16 residues in the CDR3. V was shortened by 3 bases and J by 10 bases, with 22 bases between the two germline ends. The CDR3 bases are TGCGCCAGCAGTCAGGGCGGCCGGGTACCCTGGGGGGAGCAGTTCTTC. Its translation is CASSQGGRVPWGEQFF.

The chain joins TRBV7-9 to TRBJ1-2, with D tentatively TRBD1 (6 bases). V was cut by 5 bases and J by 4 bases, with 11 bases left in between. CDR3 length: 13 amino acids. Per the germline V gene, CDR1 is SEHNR and CDR2 is FQNEAQ (reference sequence). The CDR3 nucleotides read TGTGCCAGCAGCACAACAGGGTCCTATGGCTACACCTTC. The encoded protein is CASSTTGSYGYTF.

This clonotype showed up just a few times. The rearrangement joins TRBV19 to TRBJ1-2; 7 bases align to TRBD1. Trimming at V came to 5 bases and at J to 5 bases, leaving 2 bases not matched to a gene. The germline V gene encodes CDR1 LNHDA and CDR2 SQIVND (reference sequence). The CDR3 totals 12 residues. CDR3 amino acids: CASSDRAYGYTF. CDR3 sequence (DNA): TGTGCCAGTAGTGACAGGGCGTATGGCTACACCTTC.

The chain is built from TRBV11-2 and TRBJ2-7; D possibly corresponds to TRBD1 (6 bases). The CDR3 totals 15 residues. The V gene's germline CDR1 is SGHAT and CDR2 FQNNGV. Trimming took 3 bases from V and 7 from J, leaving 19 bases between them. The CDR3 DNA sequence: TGTGCCAGCAGCTTCACAACAGGGTCCGCCGGGGAGCAGTACTTC. Its translation is CASSFTTGSAGEQYF.

This clonotype was observed many times. The V and J genes are TRBV20-1 and TRBJ2-7, with TRBD2 identical over 10 bases. V was clipped by 6 bases and J by 6 bases; unmatched bases: 11. Germline V gives CDR1 DFQATT, CDR2 SNEGSKA (reference sequence). The CDR3 is 14 amino acids. Here the CDR3 reads CSAESGGALGEQYF. In DNA form, the CDR3 reads TGCAGTGCGGAGAGCGGGGGGGCCCTCGGCGAGCAGTACTTC.

The genes are TRBV24-1 and TRBJ2-5; 13 bases are shared with TRBD2. This CDR3 is 15 amino acids long. The J segment lost 7 bases and the V segment lost 4 bases, leaving 5 bases of the junction unmatched. Germline assignment: CDR1 KGHDR and CDR2 SFDVKD. The CDR3 DNA sequence: TGTGCCACCAGTGACCCGCGGACTAGCGGGGGGACCCAGTACTTC. It specifies CATSDPRTSGGTQYF.

The chain is built from TRBV7-9 and TRBJ2-3, with D hard to call. There are 12 residues in the CDR3. Germline loops: CDR1 SEHNR, CDR2 FQNEAQ (reference sequence). The V end was cut by 3 bases, the J end by 4 bases, with 5 bases between. CDR3 in DNA: TGTGCCAGCAGCTTTGGTCCAGATACGCAGTATTTT. Amino acid sequence: CASSFGPDTQYF.

This clonotype was seen a handful of times. The V gene is TRBV4-2, the J gene TRBJ2-7, with TRBD2 as a possible D gene (6 bases). The V gene's germline CDR1 is LGHNA and CDR2 YNFKEQ. This CDR3 has 16 amino acids. V shed 0 bases and J shed 3 bases, with 15 bases lying between them. CDR3: CASSQDRGAQGYEQYF. In DNA, the CDR3 is TGTGCCAGCAGCCAAGACCGCGGGGCCCAGGGCTACGAGCAGTACTTC.

This clonotype appeared many times. This rearrangement joins TRBV2 to TRBJ1-1; no clear D gene. Trimming shortened V by 7 bases and J by 1 base, and 16 bases separated the two germline ends. The CDR3 sequence is 15 residues long. The germline V gene has CDR1 SNHLY and CDR2 FYNNEI. The CDR3 coding sequence is TGTGCCAGCATTGGCGCCGCCTATCAGAACACTGAAGCTTTCTTT. It translates to CASIGAAYQNTEAFF.